The source of this TCR beta chain is a study of cytomegalovirus exposure and HLA in healthy donors. The study, taken as a whole, reports: Productive status was seen about 87% or about 30% of the time for most TCR beta V segments in an earlier analysis. Immune exposure information available was restricted to CMV serostatus.

The V segment lost 7 bases and the J segment 4 bases; nucleotides outside the gene matches: 11. The CDR3 length is 15 residues. Germline V gene lookup returns CDR1 MDHEN and CDR2 SYDVKM. PCR involved 60 Vbeta and 13 Jbeta primers. Profiled with immunoSEQ multiplex PCR; TCRdb holds only in-frame clones, not every one. The data show 170,000 or so clones, 70% to 90% seen once. This clone was counted a single time. Its target is not known. The sequencing input was PBMCs. This TCR derives from a woman in her twenties or thirties in good health and CMV-seronegative. The chain links TRBV28 to TRBJ2-5, with 8 bases aligning to TRBD2. This CDR3 is CASIIRGGVIETQYF. The CDR3 DNA sequence: TGTGCCAGCATCATTCGGGGGGGGGTGATAGAGACCCAGTACTTC. Variable domain in full (rest from reference TRBV28 and TRBJ2-5): DVKVTQSSRYLVKRTGEKVFLECVQDMDHENMFWYRQDPGLGLRLIYFSYDVKMKEKGDIPEGYSVSREKKERFSLILESASTNQTSMYLCASIIRGGVIETQYFGPGTRLLVL.